This T cell receptor beta chain was identified in a study of regulatory T cells in long-lasting Graves disease. The study, taken as a whole, reports: Preferential use of TRBV28, TRBJ1-2 and TRBJ2-5 was seen in persistent disease.

This clonotype has at least ten counts. The antigen remains undetermined. V shed 8 bases, J shed 3 bases, and the junction held 6 bases outside the gene matches. The CDR3 covers 14 residues. CDR1 is MNHNS and CDR2 is SASEGT in the germline V gene. Time point defined: newly diagnosed GD, antithyroid drugs for less than 3 months. Generation of the TCR library employed RNA extracted from PBMCs. iRepertoire HTBI primers and Arm-PCR of CDR3 regions built TCR beta libraries. MiXCR, applied by TCRdb to the multiplex PCR reads, yields one record per CDR3 protein. The sample has about 400,000 distinct CDR3 sequences, 15% seen once. Separately, the same data were catalogued under a study of T cells in Graves' hyperthyroidism and ophthalmopathy. This second study says: Hyperthyroidism was newly diagnosed in patients aged 18 to 65 (duration under 2 months). Together with thyroid ultrasound, orbital computed tomography, serum thyroxine and TRAb, clinical symptoms were used for diagnoses. The model's output predicted ophthalmopathy at a median of around 7 months prior to onset.

V usage is TRBV6-1 and J usage is TRBJ2-1, with 8 bases aligning to TRBD2. This material consisted of peripheral blood mononuclear cells (PBMCs), taken at new diagnosis, from a patient treated with antithyroid drugs. This sequence was found in a woman aged 40 to 50 with Graves disease. The CDR3 loop is CASGLAGFYNEQFF. In nucleotides, the CDR3 is TGTGCCAGCGGGCTAGCGGGTTTCTACAATGAGCAGTTCTTC.